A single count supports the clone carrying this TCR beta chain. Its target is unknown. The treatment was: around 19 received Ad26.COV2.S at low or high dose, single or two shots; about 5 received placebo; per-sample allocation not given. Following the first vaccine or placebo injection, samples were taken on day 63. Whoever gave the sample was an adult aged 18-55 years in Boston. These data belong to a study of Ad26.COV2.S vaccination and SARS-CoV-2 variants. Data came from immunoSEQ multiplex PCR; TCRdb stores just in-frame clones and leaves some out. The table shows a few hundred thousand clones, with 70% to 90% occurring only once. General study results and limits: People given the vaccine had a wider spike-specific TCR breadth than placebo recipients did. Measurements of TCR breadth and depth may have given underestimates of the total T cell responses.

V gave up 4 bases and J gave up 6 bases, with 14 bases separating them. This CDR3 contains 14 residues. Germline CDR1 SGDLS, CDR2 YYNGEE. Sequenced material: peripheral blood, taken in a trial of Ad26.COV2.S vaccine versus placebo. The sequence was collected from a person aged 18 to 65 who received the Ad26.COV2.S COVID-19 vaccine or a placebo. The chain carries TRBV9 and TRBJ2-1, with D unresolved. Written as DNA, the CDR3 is TGTGCCAGCAGCCACGGGCGCAAACCCAATGAGCAGTTCTTC. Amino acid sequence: CASSHGRKPNEQFF.